This is a list of T cell receptor beta chains from one sample in a study of CD8 T cells in ankylosing spondylitis. Each CDR3 protein gets one entry after TCRdb re-called the 5' RACE reads with MiXCR. The table records 750,000 to 850,000 distinct CDR3 sequences, roughly 10% of them present only once. Sequencing was done on a sample of blood, either unsorted or a sorted T cell fraction (not recorded which). The source of these receptors is a male donor with ankylosing spondylitis. CDR3s include the opening cysteine and the closing phenylalanine or tryptophan. A D gene is named only where the DNA matches it firmly. Size is stated for part of the rows, as once, few or many counts, or as a class when the clone is expanded.

CDR3 | DNA | D | J | V | size
CASSLSSGSPDTQYF | TGCGCCAGCAGCTTGAGTAGCGGGAGCCCCGATACGCAGTATTTT | TRBD2 | TRBJ2-3 | TRBV5-1 | .
CASWDIGDTQYF | TGCGCCAGCTGGGACATTGGAGATACGCAGTATTTT | . | TRBJ2-3 | TRBV5-1 | .
CSALPGQYIIEAFF | TGCAGTGCTCTACCGGGACAGTACATTATTGAAGCTTTCTTT | TRBD1 | TRBJ1-1 | TRBV20-1 | .
CASSPRSSSGNTIYF | TGTGCCAGCAGCCCGAGATCAAGCTCTGGAAACACCATATATTTT | . | TRBJ1-3 | TRBV7-9 | .
CASREQGLGTEAFF | TGCGCCAGCAGGGAACAGGGGTTGGGCACTGAAGCTTTCTTT | TRBD1 | TRBJ1-1 | TRBV5-1 | .
CASSLEGSYTEQFF | TGTGCCAGCAGCTTAGAGGGGTCCTACACTGAGCAGTTCTTC | . | TRBJ2-1 | TRBV11-2 | .
CASSQDQGLASQFF | TGCGCCAGCAGCCAAGATCAGGGACTAGCGTCGCAGTTCTTC | TRBD2 | TRBJ2-1 | TRBV4-3 | many
CSPMVRTDTQYF | TGCAGTCCCATGGTCCGCACAGATACGCAGTATTTT | . | TRBJ2-3 | TRBV20-1 | few
CSARDLRTVQETQYF | TGCAGTGCTAGAGACCTACGGACGGTCCAAGAGACCCAGTACTTC | . | TRBJ2-5 | TRBV20-1 | many
CASRRDTYGYTF | TGTGCCAGTCGACGGGACACCTATGGCTACACCTTC | . | TRBJ1-2 | TRBV10-3 | few
CASSVMWGAGEQYF | TGTGCCAGCAGTGTGATGTGGGGGGCCGGAGAGCAGTACTTC | . | TRBJ2-7 | TRBV6-1 | .
CASSPTGVLGYEQYF | TGTGCCAGCAGTCCGACAGGGGTATTGGGCTACGAGCAGTACTTC | TRBD1 | TRBJ2-7 | TRBV12-3/TRBV12-4 | many
CASSLETGRNSPLHF | TGCGCCAGCAGCTTGGAGACAGGGAGAAATTCACCCCTCCACTTT | TRBD1 | TRBJ1-6 | TRBV5-1 | .
CASSTLSGGSYNEQFF | TGTGCCAGCAGCACACTTAGCGGGGGCTCCTACAATGAGCAGTTCTTC | TRBD2 | TRBJ2-1 | TRBV7-2 | many
CASMSPGIAGGSYNEQFF | TGCGCCAGCATGTCTCCGGGGATAGCGGGAGGGTCCTACAATGAGCAGTTCTTC | TRBD2 | TRBJ2-1 | TRBV5-1 | .
CASSLPGPSPGYTF | TGTGCCAGCAGTTTACCGGGACCCTCTCCAGGCTACACCTTC | . | TRBJ1-2 | TRBV12-3/TRBV12-4 | few
CASSSGTPNSPLHF | TGTGCCAGTTCCTCCGGGACACCGAATTCACCCCTCCACTTT | . | TRBJ1-6 | TRBV28 | few
CAIRTGVRDTGELFF | TGTGCCATCAGGACAGGGGTACGCGACACCGGGGAGCTGTTTTTT | TRBD1 | TRBJ2-2 | TRBV10-3 | many
CASSRNRGETQYF | TGTGCCAGCAGCCGAAACAGGGGAGAGACCCAGTACTTC | TRBD1 | TRBJ2-5 | TRBV13 | .
CASSRLQAMNTEAFF | TGTGCCAGCAGTCGCCTACAGGCAATGAACACTGAAGCTTTCTTT | . | TRBJ1-1 | TRBV6-1 | many
CASSLDRVMAGELFF | TGCGCCAGCAGCTTGGACAGGGTAATGGCCGGGGAGCTGTTTTTT | . | TRBJ2-2 | TRBV5-1 | many
CASSRQGGFYGYTF | TGTGCCAGCAGTAGACAGGGAGGTTTCTATGGCTACACCTTC | TRBD1 | TRBJ1-2 | TRBV27 | many
CSARGGLGGSSYEQYF | TGCAGTGCTAGAGGAGGCTTGGGGGGATCCTCCTACGAGCAGTACTTC | . | TRBJ2-7 | TRBV20-1 | few
CASSEGTGGYGYTF | TGTGCCAGCAGCGAGGGGACGGGGGGCTATGGCTACACCTTC | . | TRBJ1-2 | TRBV7-3 | few
CSARGSLKVGYTF | TGCAGTGCTAGAGGTAGCTTGAAGGTTGGCTACACCTTC | . | TRBJ1-2 | TRBV20-1 | few
CASSYGDSYGYTF | TGTGCCAGCAGTTACGGGGACAGCTATGGCTACACCTTC | TRBD1 | TRBJ1-2 | TRBV6-5 | many
CASSLYLLAGAEDEQFF | TGTGCCAGCAGTTTATACTTACTAGCGGGGGCTGAGGATGAGCAGTTCTTC | TRBD2 | TRBJ2-1 | TRBV6-2/TRBV6-3 | few
CSVGRRLTDTQYF | TGCAGCGTTGGACGGAGACTGACAGATACGCAGTATTTT | . | TRBJ2-3 | TRBV29-1 | many
CASSPTGMGNTQYF | TGTGCCAGCAGTCCGACAGGGATGGGTAATACGCAGTATTTT | TRBD1 | TRBJ2-3 | TRBV12-3/TRBV12-4 | .
CSASGATRNTYEQYF | TGCAGTGCTAGCGGCGCCACGAGGAATACCTACGAGCAGTACTTC | . | TRBJ2-7 | TRBV20-1 | .
CASSLAGGANQPQHF | TGCGCCAGCAGCTTGGCGGGAGGGGCGAATCAGCCCCAGCATTTT | . | TRBJ1-5 | TRBV5-1 | many
CASSVNRGWEETQYF | TGTGCCAGCAGCGTGAACAGGGGTTGGGAAGAGACCCAGTACTTC | TRBD1 | TRBJ2-5 | TRBV7-2 | .
CSANHLSGAAETQYF | TGCAGTGCTAACCATCTTAGCGGTGCAGCGGAGACCCAGTACTTC | . | TRBJ2-5 | TRBV20-1 | few
CAAQRGFDTEAFF | TGTGCCGCCCAAAGGGGTTTCGACACTGAAGCTTTCTTT | . | TRBJ1-1 | TRBV10-3 | .
CASSLQTVRTYEQYF | TGTGCCAGCAGCTTGCAGACAGTCAGGACATACGAGCAGTACTTC | . | TRBJ2-7 | TRBV5-5 | .
CSASGTRAAATDTQYF | TGCAGTGCTAGCGGGACCCGGGCCGCTGCCACAGATACGCAGTATTTT | . | TRBJ2-3 | TRBV20-1 | few
CARHPRGSYEQYF | TGTGCCAGACACCCGAGGGGCTCCTACGAGCAGTACTTC | . | TRBJ2-7 | TRBV12-3/TRBV12-4 | .
CASSQGGLDRPNEQYF | TGTGCCAGCAGCCAAGGGGGACTAGATCGTCCCAACGAGCAGTACTTC | TRBD2 | TRBJ2-7 | TRBV4-2 | .
CSAGRPGPYNSPLHF | TGCAGTGCCGGGAGGCCAGGACCCTATAATTCACCCCTCCACTTT | . | TRBJ1-6 | TRBV20-1 | few
CASSLSDTVLSGNTIYF | TGTGCCAGCAGCTTGTCAGACACCGTCCTGTCTGGAAACACCATATATTTT | . | TRBJ1-3 | TRBV5-6 | few
CASSAGRGRGTYEQYF | TGTGCCAGCTCAGCTGGCAGGGGGCGTGGAACTTACGAGCAGTACTTC | TRBD1 | TRBJ2-7 | TRBV18 | many
CASSPPPNNGAFF | TGTGCCAGCAGTCCCCCCCCCAACAACGGAGCTTTCTTT | . | TRBJ1-1 | TRBV6-6 | few
CSASSGGEDTGELFF | TGCAGTGCTAGTTCAGGGGGCGAGGACACCGGGGAGCTGTTTTTT | TRBD1 | TRBJ2-2 | TRBV20-1 | few
CASSGRPGQTFGEQYF | TGTGCCAGCAGCGGACGGCCTGGACAGACTTTTGGGGAGCAGTACTTC | . | TRBJ2-7 | TRBV5-6 | few
CSVDIPGRRTEAFF | TGCAGCGTTGACATTCCGGGAAGAAGGACTGAAGCTTTCTTT | . | TRBJ1-1 | TRBV29-1 | many
CASSKPNAGDSGANVLTF | TGTGCCAGCAGCAAACCCAACGCGGGGGACTCTGGGGCCAACGTCCTGACTTTC | . | TRBJ2-6 | TRBV21-1 | few
CASTYGDQPQHF | TGTGCCAGCACCTACGGGGATCAGCCCCAGCATTTT | . | TRBJ1-5 | TRBV12-3/TRBV12-4 | many
CASSLANSQETQYF | TGTGCCAGCAGCTTAGCGAACAGCCAAGAGACCCAGTACTTC | . | TRBJ2-5 | TRBV7-6 | few
CAISELGLAGGDTQYF | TGTGCCATCAGTGAGTTAGGACTAGCGGGAGGAGATACGCAGTATTTT | TRBD2 | TRBJ2-3 | TRBV10-3 | many
CSARSDRVGGYTF | TGCAGTGCTAGATCGGACAGGGTCGGGGGCTACACCTTC | TRBD1 | TRBJ1-2 | TRBV20-1 | few
CASSRVLGTDTQYF | TGTGCCAGCAGTCGGGTCTTAGGAACAGATACGCAGTATTTT | . | TRBJ2-3 | TRBV6-1 | .
CASSYPGPQHF | TGTGCCAGCAGTTACCCGGGGCCCCAGCATTTT | . | TRBJ1-5 | TRBV6-6 | .
CASSAGQGSSQPQHF | TGCGCCAGCAGCGCCGGACAGGGGTCGAGTCAGCCCCAGCATTTT | TRBD1 | TRBJ1-5 | TRBV5-1 | .
CASSLGGINTDTQYF | TGCGCCAGCAGCTTGGGGGGAATCAACACAGATACGCAGTATTTT | . | TRBJ2-3 | TRBV5-1 | .
CASSLAYQGEYNQPQHF | TGTGCCAGCAGCTTAGCTTATCAGGGGGAATACAATCAGCCCCAGCATTTT | TRBD1 | TRBJ1-5 | TRBV7-2 | many
CATSAKQGAREQFF | TGTGCCACCAGTGCCAAACAGGGGGCGCGGGAGCAGTTCTTC | TRBD1 | TRBJ2-1 | TRBV24-1 | .
CASRTRTSGRHTDTQYF | TGTGCCAGCAGGACCCGGACTAGCGGGAGACACACAGATACGCAGTATTTT | TRBD2 | TRBJ2-3 | TRBV6-1 | .
CASSFQFRSGRTEYF | TGTGCCAGCAGCTTTCAGTTCCGTAGCGGGAGGACTGAGTATTTT | TRBD2 | TRBJ2-3 | TRBV11-2 | .